The clone carrying this T cell receptor beta chain was recorded a few times. The germline gives CDR1 MNHEY, CDR2 SMNVEV (reference sequence). The V segment lost 2 bases and the J segment 2 bases; nucleotides outside the gene matches: 6. The CDR3 spans 16 residues. These data are taken from a study of T cells in Graves' hyperthyroidism and ophthalmopathy. Amplified regions were TCR beta CDR3 sequences from RNA transcripts. The HTBI primer set was used in a first-round RT-PCR of the TCR CDR3. TCRdb re-derived calls from the multiplex PCR reads in MiXCR, one entry per CDR3 protein. The sample carries around 350,000 distinct CDR3 sequences, roughly 25% recorded once.

The sequence was obtained from a man in his fifties or sixties with Graves' hyperthyroidism. The specimen sequenced was blood. This chain links TRBV27 with TRBJ2-3; 8 positions match TRBD2. The CDR3 sequence is CASSLTTSDNTDTQYF. As DNA, the CDR3 is TGTGCCAGCAGTTTAACGACTAGCGACAACACAGATACGCAGTATTTT.